The T cell receptor (beta chain) under discussion was sequenced for a study of identical twins. CDR3 length: 14 residues. CDR1 is SGHTA and CDR2 is FQGTGA in the germline V gene. Germline trimming cut 1 base from V and 5 bases from J; bases unmatched to any gene: 4. A single record per CDR3 protein comes from TCRdb applying MiXCR to the 5' RACE reads. The table includes around 480,000 distinct CDR3 sequences, 14% detected once. These data were also filed under a second study, of yellow fever vaccine responses in identical twins.

This clonotype was obtained from a woman between 18 and 30 years old in good health. V gene TRBV7-3 combines with J gene TRBJ2-5; 7 nucleotides align to TRBD2. Material: CD4+ T cells sorted from blood. The CDR3 sequence: CASSLRSGVETQYF. The CDR3 bases are TGTGCCAGCAGCTTAAGGAGCGGGGTGGAGACCCAGTACTTC. The variable domain in full, completed from reference TRBV7-3 and TRBJ2-5, reads GAGVSQTPSNKVTEKGKYVELRCDPISGHTALYWYRQSLGQGPEFLIYFQGTGAADDSGLPNDRFFAVRPEGSVSTLKIQRTERGDSAVYLCASSLRSGVETQYFGPGTRLLVL.